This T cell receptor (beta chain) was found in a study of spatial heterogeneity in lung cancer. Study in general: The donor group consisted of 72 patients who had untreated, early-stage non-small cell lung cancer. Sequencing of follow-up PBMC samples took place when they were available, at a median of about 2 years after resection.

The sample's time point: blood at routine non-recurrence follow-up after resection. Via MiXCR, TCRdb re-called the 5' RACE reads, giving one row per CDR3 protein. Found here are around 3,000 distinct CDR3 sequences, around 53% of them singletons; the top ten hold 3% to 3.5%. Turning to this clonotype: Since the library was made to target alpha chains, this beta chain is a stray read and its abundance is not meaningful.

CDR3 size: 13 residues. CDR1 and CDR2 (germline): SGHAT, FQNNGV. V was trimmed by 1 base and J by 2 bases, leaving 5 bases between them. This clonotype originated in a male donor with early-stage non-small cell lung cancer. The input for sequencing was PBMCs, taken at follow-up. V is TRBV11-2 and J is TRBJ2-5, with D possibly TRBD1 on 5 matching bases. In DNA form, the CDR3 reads TGTGCCAGCAGCTTAGGACAGCAAGAGACCCAGTACTTC. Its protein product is CASSLGQQETQYF.